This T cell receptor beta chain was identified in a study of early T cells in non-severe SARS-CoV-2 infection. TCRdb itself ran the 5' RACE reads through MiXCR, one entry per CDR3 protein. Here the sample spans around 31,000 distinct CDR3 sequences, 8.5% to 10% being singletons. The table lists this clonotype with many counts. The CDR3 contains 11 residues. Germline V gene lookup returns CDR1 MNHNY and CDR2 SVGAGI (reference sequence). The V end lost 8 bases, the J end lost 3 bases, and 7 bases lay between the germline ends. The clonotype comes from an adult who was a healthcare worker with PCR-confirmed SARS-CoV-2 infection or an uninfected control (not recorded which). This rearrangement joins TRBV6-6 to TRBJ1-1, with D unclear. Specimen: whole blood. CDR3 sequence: CASLGYTEAFF. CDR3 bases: TGTGCCAGCTTAGGGTACACTGAAGCTTTCTTT.